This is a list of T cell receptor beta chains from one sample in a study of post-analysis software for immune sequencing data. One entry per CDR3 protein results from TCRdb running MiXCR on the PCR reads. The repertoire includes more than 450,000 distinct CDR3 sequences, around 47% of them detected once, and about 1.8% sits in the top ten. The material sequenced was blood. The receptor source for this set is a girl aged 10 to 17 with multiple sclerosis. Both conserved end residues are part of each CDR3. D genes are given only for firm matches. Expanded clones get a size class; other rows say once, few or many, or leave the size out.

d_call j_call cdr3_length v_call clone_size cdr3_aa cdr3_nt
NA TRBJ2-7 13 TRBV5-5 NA CASSPPGTDEQYF TGTGCCAGCAGCCCACCCGGTACGGACGAGCAGTACTTC
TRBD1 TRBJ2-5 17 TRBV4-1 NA CASSLPQSRGLVETQYF TGCGCCAGCAGCCTGCCTCAAAGCAGGGGGCTCGTGGAGACCCAGTACTTC
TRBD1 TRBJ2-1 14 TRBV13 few CASSSGQSYNEQFF TGTGCCAGCAGCTCGGGACAGAGCTACAATGAGCAGTTCTTC
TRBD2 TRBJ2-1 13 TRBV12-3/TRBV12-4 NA CASSLLAGFKQFF TGTGCCAGCAGTTTACTAGCGGGATTCAAGCAGTTCTTC
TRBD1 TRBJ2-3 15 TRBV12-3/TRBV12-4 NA CASSLERQGGGTQDF TGTGCCAGCAGTTTAGAGCGACAGGGGGGAGGTACGCAGGATTTT
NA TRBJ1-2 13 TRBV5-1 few CASSPRGGQGYTF TGCGCCAGCAGCCCCCGCGGGGGGCAAGGCTACACCTTC
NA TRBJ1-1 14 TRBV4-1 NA CASSQVAANTEAFF TGCGCCAGCAGCCAAGTGGCCGCGAACACTGAAGCTTTCTTT
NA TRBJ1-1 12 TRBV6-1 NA CASILTNTEAFF TGTGCCAGCATCCTTACAAACACTGAAGCTTTCTTT
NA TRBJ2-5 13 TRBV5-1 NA CASSLRVAETQYF TGCGCCAGCAGCTTGAGGGTGGCGGAGACCCAGTACTTC
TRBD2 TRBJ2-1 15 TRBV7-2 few CASSLVAGGPGEQFF TGTGCCAGCAGCTTAGTAGCGGGGGGGCCAGGGGAGCAGTTCTTC
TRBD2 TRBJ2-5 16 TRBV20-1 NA CSARPGLAGGQETQYF TGCAGTGCTAGGCCGGGACTAGCGGGGGGGCAAGAGACCCAGTACTTC
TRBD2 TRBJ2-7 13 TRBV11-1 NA CASSLGLGYEQYF TGTGCCAGCAGCCTGGGACTAGGCTACGAGCAGTACTTC
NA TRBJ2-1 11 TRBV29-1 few CSARDLLEQFF TGCAGCGCCAGGGACTTACTTGAGCAGTTCTTC
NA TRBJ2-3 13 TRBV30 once CAWSRGVTDTQYF TGTGCCTGGAGTAGAGGGGTTACAGATACGCAGTATTTT
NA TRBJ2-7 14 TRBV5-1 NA CASSLRDGAYEQYF TGCGCCAGCAGCTTACGGGACGGGGCCTACGAGCAGTACTTC
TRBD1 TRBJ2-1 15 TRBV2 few CASSRGSSSYNEQFF TGTGCCAGCAGCAGGGGGTCTAGCTCCTACAATGAGCAGTTCTTC
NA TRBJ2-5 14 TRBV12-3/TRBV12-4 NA CASSLSGGKETQYF TGTGCCAGCAGTTTATCCGGCGGGAAAGAGACCCAGTACTTC
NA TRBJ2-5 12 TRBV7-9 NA CASGKGGETQYF TGTGCCAGCGGAAAGGGGGGAGAGACCCAGTACTTC
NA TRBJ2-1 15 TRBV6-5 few CASSYYGRSNNEQFF TGTGCCAGCAGTTATTACGGGAGAAGCAACAATGAGCAGTTCTTC
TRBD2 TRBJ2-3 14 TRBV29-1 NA CSSKPTSGTDTQYF TGCAGCTCCAAACCCACTAGCGGGACAGATACGCAGTATTTT
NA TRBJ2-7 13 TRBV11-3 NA CASSSRSYYEQYF TGTGCCAGCAGCTCCCGCTCGTACTACGAGCAGTACTTC